Each of the 7 T cell receptor beta chains below was sequenced from the same sample in a study of blood T cell repertoires in COVID-19. Sequencing used immunoSEQ multiplex PCR; TCRdb keeps in-frame clones, though not all of them. The sample gives around 230,000 clones, roughly 80% of which show up once; around 9.9% is in the top ten. Sequencing was done on a sample of peripheral blood. The receptors shown here come from an elderly woman with acute or convalescent COVID-19.

This clone has only one observation. The chain has TRBV24-1 and TRBJ2-1; 13 bases line up with TRBD2. Trimming cost V 4 bases and J 4 bases; bases outside gene matches: 3. Germline V lookup: CDR1 KGHDR, CDR2 SFDVKD. The CDR3 sequence is 16 residues long. The DNA of the CDR3 is TGTGCCACCAGTGAGACTAGCGGGGGGAAATACAATGAGCAGTTCTTC. Encoded protein: CATSETSGGKYNEQFF.

The chain links TRBV19 to TRBJ1-3, with TRBD1 matching 8 bases. J lost 1 base, V lost 3 bases, and 8 bases had no gene match. CDR1 and CDR2 (germline): LNHDA, SQIVND (reference sequence). The CDR3 has 17 residues. CDR3 protein: CASSISPGTGSGNTIYF. The CDR3 region has the DNA TGTGCCAGTAGTATTTCCCCCGGGACAGGTTCTGGAAACACCATATATTTT.

This sequence joins TRBV27 and TRBJ1-6, with 8 nucleotides matching TRBD1. CDR3 length: 15 residues. V dropped 1 base and J dropped 15; count of bases not matched to a gene: 11. CDR1 is MNHEY, CDR2 SMNVEV, per germline (reference sequence). CDR3 nucleotides: TGTGCCAGCAGTTTATACGAGGGACAGGTCTTACGCCTCCACTTT. It codes for CASSLYEGQVLRLHF.

The chain combines TRBV3-1 (or the pseudogene TRBV3-2) with TRBJ2-2, with TRBD2 as a possible D gene (5 bases). This CDR3 comprises 13 residues. CDR1 and CDR2 from the germline V gene are LGHDT and YNNKEL (reference sequence). V lost 6 bases and J lost 2, with 7 bases in between. CDR3 nucleotides: TGTGCCAGCAGGAGCGGAAACACCGGGGAGCTGTTTTTT. Amino acid sequence: CASRSGNTGELFF.

The gene calls are TRBV5-1 and TRBJ1-3; perhaps TRBD1 as D (5 bases). The CDR3 is 17 residues long. V gave up 2 bases and J gave up 0 bases, with 15 bases separating them. CDR1 SGHRS and CDR2 YFSETQ come from the germline V gene. CDR3: CASSFDDSNRSGNTIYF. As DNA, the CDR3 is TGCGCCAGCAGCTTCGACGACAGTAACCGCTCTGGAAACACCATATATTTT. The full variable domain, completed using reference TRBV5-1 and TRBJ1-3, is KAGVTQTPRYLIKTRGQQVTLSCSPISGHRSVSWYQQTPGQGLQFLFEYFSETQRNKGNFPGRFSGRQFSNSRSEMNVSTLELGDSALYLCASSFDDSNRSGNTIYFGEGSWLTVV.

V is TRBV19 and J is TRBJ1-5; 7 nucleotides agree with TRBD1. Germline V CDR1 and CDR2: LNHDA, SQIVND (reference sequence). The CDR3 has 16 residues. Trimming removed 7 bases from V and 2 bases from J; junction bases left unmatched: 11. The CDR3 loop is CASMRQGVIGNQPQHF. In DNA form, the CDR3 reads TGTGCCAGTATGAGGCAGGGGGTTATCGGCAATCAGCCCCAGCATTTT.

This clone came up a few times. This chain links TRBV2 with TRBJ1-2; a possible D gene is TRBD1 (6 bases). The germline gives CDR1 SNHLY, CDR2 FYNNEI. There are 13 residues in the CDR3. Deletions cut 1 base from V and 4 bases from J, with 7 bases between. The CDR3 DNA reads as TGTGCCAGCAGTGAAGAGACAGGCTATGGCTACACCTTC. Amino acid sequence: CASSEETGYGYTF.